The 14 T cell receptor beta chains below were found in one sample sequenced in a study of blood T cell repertoires in COVID-19. Profiling relied on immunoSEQ multiplex PCR, and the TCRdb table lists in-frame clones only, not all of them. The sample holds a few hundred thousand clones, roughly 88% seen once. The sequenced sample consisted of peripheral blood. The receptor set was obtained from a man between 35 and 55 years old who had recovered from COVID-19.

In its sample, this clone was seen a few times. This sequence joins TRBV7-8 and TRBJ2-1; 9 bases line up with TRBD1. With 2 bases clipped from V and 0 bases from J, the junction kept 5 bases outside the gene matches. The CDR3 contains 17 residues. Per the germline V gene, CDR1 is SGHVS and CDR2 is FQNEAQ. The chain's CDR3 is CASSLLGTGFSYNEQFF. The CDR3 nucleotides read TGTGCCAGCAGCTTATTGGGGACAGGGTTCTCCTACAATGAGCAGTTCTTC. Based on the CDR3 plus reference TRBV7-8 and TRBJ2-1, the full variable domain is GAGVSQSPRYKVAKRGQDVALRCDPISGHVSLFWYQQALGQGPEFLTYFQNEAQLDKSGLPSDRFFAERPEGSVSTLKIQRTQQEDSAVYLCASSLLGTGFSYNEQFFGPGTRLTVL.

The V gene is TRBV10-3, the J gene TRBJ2-6; TRBD1 agrees at 7 bases. The CDR3 consists of 18 residues. Germline assignment: CDR1 ENHRY and CDR2 SYGVKD. Losses at the gene ends were 3 bases for V and 1 base for J; bases not matched to a gene: 9. The CDR3 is CAISDGRGRSSGANVLTF. In DNA form, the CDR3 reads TGTGCCATCAGTGATGGTAGGGGGCGTTCTTCTGGGGCCAACGTCCTGACTTTC.

This rearrangement joins TRBV11-2 to TRBJ2-2; 10 bases are shared with TRBD2. This CDR3 comprises 15 residues. The J segment lost 5 bases and the V segment lost 6 bases, leaving 6 bases of the junction unmatched. In germline, CDR1 is SGHAT, CDR2 FQNNGV. Here the CDR3 DNA reads TGTGCCAGCAGGCCTAGCGGGGGATTAACCGGGGAGCTGTTTTTT. Translation gives CASRPSGGLTGELFF.

V and J are TRBV29-1 and TRBJ2-2, with D unclear. V lost 6 bases and J lost 4, with 12 bases in between. The CDR3 runs to 13 residues. The germline gives CDR1 SQVTM, CDR2 ANQGSEA. The CDR3: CSVKHNPTGELFF. CDR3 sequence (DNA): TGCAGCGTGAAACATAACCCCACCGGGGAGCTGTTTTTT.

The chain employs TRBV5-6 and TRBJ2-2; tentative D call: TRBD2 (6 bases). Germline CDR1 and CDR2: SGHDT and YYEEEE. The CDR3 is 18 residues long. V shed 2 bases and J shed 6 bases, with 23 bases lying between them. In DNA form, the CDR3 reads TGTGCCAGCAGCTTAGTGGGGCCGGGACGGAGGAGGGCCGGGGAGCTGTTTTTT. The encoded protein is CASSLVGPGRRRAGELFF.

The chain links TRBV9 to TRBJ2-5; 11 positions agree with TRBD2. CDR3 length: 18 amino acids. Per germline, CDR1 SGDLS and CDR2 YYNGEE. V trimming: 4 bases; J trimming: 4 bases; junction bases outside the gene matches: 15. The CDR3 nucleotides are TGTGCCAGCAGCCGGCCCCGGGGCAGTGGACTAGCGGGAGAGACCCAGTACTTC. Its protein product is CASSRPRGSGLAGETQYF.

The J gene is TRBJ1-4, the V gene TRBV29-1; perhaps TRBD1 as D (5 bases). The V gene's germline CDR1 is SQVTM and CDR2 ANQGSEA. The CDR3 totals 12 residues. The V end lost 7 bases, the J end lost 9 bases, and 15 bases lay between the germline ends. CDR3 sequence reads: CSAGGGAQKLFF. CDR3 nucleotides: TGCAGCGCGGGGGGGGGAGCCCAAAAACTGTTTTTT.

In this sample, this clone turned up a few times. This chain links TRBV4-1 with TRBJ1-6; D gene uncertain. The V gene lost 1 base and the J gene lost 7 bases, with 5 bases spanning the gap. Germline assignment: CDR1 MGHRA and CDR2 YSYEKL. CDR3 length: 13 amino acids. This CDR3 is CASSQVSNSPLHF. CDR3 DNA: TGCGCCAGCAGCCAAGTATCCAATTCACCCCTCCACTTT.

V and J are TRBV5-6 and TRBJ2-7; maybe TRBD2 (5 bases). CDR1 is SGHDT, CDR2 YYEEEE, per germline. The CDR3 length is 16 residues. Trimming took off 0 bases at V and 0 bases at J, with 13 bases between the two ends. The chain's CDR3 is CASSLGGGTVSYEQYF. The CDR3 DNA sequence: TGTGCCAGCAGCTTGGGCGGAGGCACAGTCTCCTACGAGCAGTACTTC.

The chain couples TRBV15 to TRBJ1-2, with 8 bases aligning to TRBD1. Germline lookup yields CDR1 LNHNV and CDR2 YYDKDF (reference sequence). The CDR3 contains 16 residues. Trimming cost V 4 bases and J 4 bases; bases outside gene matches: 11. For the CDR3, the DNA is TGTGCCACCAGCACTGGACAGGGTGCTTTGGGCTATGGCTACACCTTC. Protein sequence: CATSTGQGALGYGYTF.

The J gene is TRBJ2-3, the V gene TRBV7-2; 9 nucleotides agree with TRBD2. The germline V gene has CDR1 SGHTA and CDR2 FQGNSA. The V segment lost 1 base and the J segment 8 bases; nucleotides outside the gene matches: 13. The CDR3 runs 17 residues. The CDR3, as DNA: TGTGCCAGCAGCTTAGTTAACAGCGGGGGGACGATGGGTACGCAGTATTTT. Protein sequence: CASSLVNSGGTMGTQYF.

This clone was seen just once. The chain joins TRBV11-2 to TRBJ2-1, with TRBD1 identical over 8 bases. This CDR3 has 14 amino acids. From germline, CDR1 is SGHAT and CDR2 FQNNGV. Trimming at V came to 5 bases and at J to 9 bases, leaving 9 bases not matched to a gene. As DNA, the CDR3 is TGTGCCAGCAGCCCGTACGGGACAGGTCTTGAGCAGTTCTTC. Its translation is CASSPYGTGLEQFF.

V is TRBV6-2 or TRBV6-3 and J is TRBJ2-7, with TRBD1 matching 10 bases. CDR3 size: 18 residues. Germline V gene data show CDR1 as MNHEY and CDR2 as SVGEGT. The ends lost 5 bases at V and 2 bases at J; junction bases unmatched: 15. CDR3 protein: CASSPRAPGTGEAYEQYF. Here the CDR3 DNA reads TGTGCCAGCAGTCCACGGGCCCCCGGGACAGGGGAAGCCTACGAGCAGTACTTC.

The CDR3 nucleotides are TGTGCCAGCAGCCAAGGGGGAACAGATACGCAGTATTTT. This gives the protein CASSQGGTDTQYF. The chain carries TRBV12-3 or TRBV12-4 and TRBJ2-3, with D possibly matching TRBD1 (6 bases). Trimming pared 6 bases from V and 3 bases from J, leaving 10 bases between. The CDR3 has 13 amino acids.